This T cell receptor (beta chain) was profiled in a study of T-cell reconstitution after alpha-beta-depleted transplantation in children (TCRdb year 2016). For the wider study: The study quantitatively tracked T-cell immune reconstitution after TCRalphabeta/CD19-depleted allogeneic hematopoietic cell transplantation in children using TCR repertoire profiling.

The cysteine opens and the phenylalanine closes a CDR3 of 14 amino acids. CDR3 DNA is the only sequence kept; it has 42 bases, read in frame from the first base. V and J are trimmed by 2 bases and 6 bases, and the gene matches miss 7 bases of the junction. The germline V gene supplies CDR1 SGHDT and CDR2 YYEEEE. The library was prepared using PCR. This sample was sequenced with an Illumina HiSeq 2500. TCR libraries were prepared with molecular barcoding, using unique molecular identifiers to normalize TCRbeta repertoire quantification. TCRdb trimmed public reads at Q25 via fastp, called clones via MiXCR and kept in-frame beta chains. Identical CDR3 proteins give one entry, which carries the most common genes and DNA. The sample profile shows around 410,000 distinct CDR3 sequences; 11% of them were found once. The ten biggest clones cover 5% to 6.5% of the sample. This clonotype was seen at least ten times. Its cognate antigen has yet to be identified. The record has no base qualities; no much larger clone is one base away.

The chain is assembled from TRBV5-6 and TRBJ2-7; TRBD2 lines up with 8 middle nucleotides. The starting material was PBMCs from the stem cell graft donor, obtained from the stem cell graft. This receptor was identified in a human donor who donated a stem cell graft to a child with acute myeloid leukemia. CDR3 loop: CASSLWGGRIEQYF. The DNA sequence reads TGTGCCAGCAGCTTATGGGGCGGGAGGATCGAGCAGTACTTC.